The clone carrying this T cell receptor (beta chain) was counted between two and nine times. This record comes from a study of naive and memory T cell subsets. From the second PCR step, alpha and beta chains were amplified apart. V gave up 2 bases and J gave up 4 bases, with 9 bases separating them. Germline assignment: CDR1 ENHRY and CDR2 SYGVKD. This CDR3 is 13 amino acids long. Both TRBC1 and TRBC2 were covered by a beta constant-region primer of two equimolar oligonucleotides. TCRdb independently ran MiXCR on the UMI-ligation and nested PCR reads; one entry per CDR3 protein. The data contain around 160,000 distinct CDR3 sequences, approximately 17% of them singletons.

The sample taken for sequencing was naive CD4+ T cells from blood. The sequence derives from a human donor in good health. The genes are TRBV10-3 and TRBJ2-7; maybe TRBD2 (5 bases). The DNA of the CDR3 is TGTGCCATCAGTGAGATTCGGGGTTACGAGCAGTACTTC. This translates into CAISEIRGYEQYF.